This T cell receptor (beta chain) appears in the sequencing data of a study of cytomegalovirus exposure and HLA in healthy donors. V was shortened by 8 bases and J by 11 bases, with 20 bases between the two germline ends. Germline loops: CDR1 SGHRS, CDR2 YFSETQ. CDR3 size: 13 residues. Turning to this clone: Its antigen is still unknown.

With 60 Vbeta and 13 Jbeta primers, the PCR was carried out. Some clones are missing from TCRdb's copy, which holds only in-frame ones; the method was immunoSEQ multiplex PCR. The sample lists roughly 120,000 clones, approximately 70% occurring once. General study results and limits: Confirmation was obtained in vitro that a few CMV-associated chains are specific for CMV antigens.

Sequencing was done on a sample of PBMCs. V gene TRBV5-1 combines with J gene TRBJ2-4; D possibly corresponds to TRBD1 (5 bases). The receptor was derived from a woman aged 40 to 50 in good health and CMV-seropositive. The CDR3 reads CASPGFPGYVQYF. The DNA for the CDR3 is TGCGCCAGTCCAGGGTTCCCTGGGTACGTTCAGTACTTC.